A selection of T cell receptor beta chains follows, all from one sample in a study of CD8+CD57+ T cells in acquired aplastic anemia. TCRdb redid the calling of the reads with MiXCR, one entry per CDR3 protein. The table shows approximately 220,000 distinct CDR3 sequences, with around 45% occurring only once. Sequenced sample: sorted CD4+, CD8+, or CD8+CD57+ T cells (not recorded which) from PBMCs. The receptors stem from a human donor with aplastic anemia. Each CDR3 is given with its conserved first and last residue. D genes are given only for firm matches. Only some rows state a clone size, as once, few, many or a class for expanded clones.

clone_size	d_call	v_call	j_call	cdr3_aa	cdr3_nt
-	-	TRBV20-1	TRBJ1-2	CSARVGGGILGYTF	TGCAGTGCTAGAGTCGGAGGGGGGATCTTGGGCTACACCTTC
-	TRBD1	TRBV30	TRBJ1-6	CAFHPTGTDNSPLHF	TGTGCCTTCCATCCAACCGGGACAGATAATTCACCCCTCCACTTT
many	TRBD1	TRBV7-6	TRBJ1-2	CASSPSGTGRTGYTF	TGTGCCAGCAGCCCTTCCGGGACAGGGCGCACTGGCTACACCTTC
-	-	TRBV15	TRBJ2-1	CATSRDPAEQFF	TGTGCCACCAGCAGAGATCCGGCTGAGCAGTTCTTC
many	TRBD1	TRBV19	TRBJ1-1	CASSIVLGQVPAFF	TGTGCCAGTAGTATAGTATTGGGACAGGTACCCGCTTTCTTT
-	TRBD2	TRBV10-3	TRBJ2-1	CAITGAGVGEQFF	TGTGCCATCACAGGAGCGGGAGTGGGTGAGCAGTTCTTC
-	-	TRBV15	TRBJ1-1	CATSREGLEAFF	TGTGCCACCAGCAGAGAGGGCCTTGAAGCTTTCTTT
few	-	TRBV3-1	TRBJ2-7	CASSQARVSGAYEQYF	TGTGCCAGCAGCCAAGCACGGGTTAGCGGAGCCTACGAGCAGTACTTC
few	-	TRBV28	TRBJ1-5	CASSFVLDTRDQPQHF	TGTGCCAGCAGTTTCGTACTGGACACCAGGGATCAGCCCCAGCATTTT
-	-	TRBV7-9	TRBJ2-7	CASSSQGNTGYEQYF	TGTGCCAGCAGCTCCCAGGGTAATACGGGCTACGAGCAGTACTTC
-	TRBD1	TRBV25-1	TRBJ2-7	CASSRTGPPYEQYF	TGTGCCAGCAGCCGGACAGGACCTCCCTACGAGCAGTACTTC
-	TRBD1	TRBV6-5	TRBJ1-2	CASTPGEGGNGYTF	TGTGCCAGCACCCCGGGGGAAGGGGGCAATGGCTACACCTTC
-	-	TRBV7-2	TRBJ2-3	CAGSLAREWTRGDTQYF	TGTGCCGGCAGCCTAGCGAGAGAGTGGACAAGGGGAGATACGCAGTATTTT
many	TRBD2	TRBV7-9	TRBJ2-7	CASSWGLAGVVYYEQYF	TGTGCCAGCAGCTGGGGACTAGCGGGGGTGGTTTACTACGAGCAGTACTTC
-	TRBD1	TRBV30	TRBJ2-3	CAWDAGTGGTDTQYF	TGTGCCTGGGATGCGGGGACAGGGGGCACAGATACGCAGTATTTT
few	-	TRBV27	TRBJ1-6	CASSLSIAEAGEPYNSPLHF	TGTGCCAGCAGTTTATCCATTGCAGAGGCTGGGGAGCCCTATAATTCACCCCTCCACTTT
many	-	TRBV20-1	TRBJ2-7	CSANSRQNSYEQYF	TGCAGTGCTAATTCGCGTCAGAACTCCTACGAGCAGTACTTC
-	-	TRBV15	TRBJ1-4	CATSRRQGGEKLFF	TGTGCCACCAGCAGGCGTCAGGGAGGAGAAAAACTGTTTTTT
many	-	TRBV2	TRBJ2-7	CASSAVLSYEQYF	TGTGCCAGCAGTGCGGTCCTCTCCTACGAGCAGTACTTC
-	TRBD1	TRBV9	TRBJ1-1	CASSVRDRDTEAFF	TGTGCCAGCAGCGTCCGGGACAGGGACACTGAAGCTTTCTTT
-	TRBD2	TRBV7-3	TRBJ2-3	CASSRVAGGWAQYF	TGTGCCAGCAGCCGAGTAGCGGGGGGATGGGCGCAGTATTTT
-	-	TRBV10-3	TRBJ1-2	CAISEPAGGPSYGYTF	TGTGCCATCAGTGAGCCCGCGGGAGGGCCGAGCTATGGCTACACCTTC
many	-	TRBV4-3	TRBJ1-1	CASSPSRGKNTEAFF	TGCGCCAGCAGCCCAAGTCGGGGGAAGAACACTGAAGCTTTCTTT
-	-	TRBV6-2/TRBV6-3	TRBJ2-1	CASSYRREQFF	TGTGCCAGCAGTTACCGGAGAGAGCAGTTCTTC
many	-	TRBV19	TRBJ1-5	CASQEGLRGQPQHF	TGTGCCAGCCAGGAGGGACTCCGCGGTCAGCCCCAGCATTTT
many	-	TRBV6-5	TRBJ1-1	CASRGQSAFF	TGTGCCAGCAGAGGACAGTCGGCTTTCTTT
many	-	TRBV12-3/TRBV12-4	TRBJ1-5	CASSLLGRNQPQHF	TGTGCCAGCAGTTTACTCGGGAGGAATCAGCCCCAGCATTTT
-	TRBD2	TRBV29-1	TRBJ2-2	CSVGGGTGELFF	TGCAGCGTTGGGGGGGGGACCGGGGAGCTGTTTTTT
-	TRBD1	TRBV20-1	TRBJ2-3	CSARIKDLTGGELHVWDTQYF	TGCAGTGCTAGGATAAAAGACCTAACAGGGGGCGAACTCCATGTCTGGGATACGCAGTATTTT
many	-	TRBV20-1	TRBJ1-1	CSASDYAEAFF	TGCAGTGCTTCAGACTACGCTGAAGCTTTCTTT
many	-	TRBV30	TRBJ2-1	CAWVTYNEQFF	TGTGCCTGGGTGACTTACAATGAGCAGTTCTTC
few	-	TRBV7-9	TRBJ1-2	CASRQGVISGYTF	TGTGCCAGCAGACAAGGGGTTATCAGTGGCTACACCTTC
-	-	TRBV6-2/TRBV6-3	TRBJ2-7	CASAPGSAGPSYEQYF	TGTGCCAGCGCCCCGGGATCGGCGGGGCCCTCCTACGAGCAGTACTTC
once	-	TRBV9	TRBJ2-2	CASSVASTNTGELFF	TGTGCCAGCAGCGTAGCTAGCACGAACACCGGGGAGCTGTTTTTT
-	TRBD1	TRBV7-2	TRBJ1-1	CASSLTGGGRNTEAFF	TGTGCCAGCAGCTTAACAGGGGGCGGCAGAAACACTGAAGCTTTCTTT
many	-	TRBV5-6	TRBJ2-7	CASSWMVGSSRYEQYF	TGTGCCAGCAGCTGGATGGTGGGATCTTCTCGCTACGAGCAGTACTTC
many	TRBD2	TRBV7-9	TRBJ2-3	CASSLAGVIDTQYF	TGTGCCAGCAGCCTAGCGGGAGTGATAGATACGCAGTATTTT
once	TRBD2	TRBV2	TRBJ2-7	CASRNPPGLAGQVSFYEQYF	TGTGCCAGCAGAAATCCTCCGGGACTAGCGGGACAAGTCTCATTCTACGAGCAGTACTTC
-	TRBD2	TRBV20-1	TRBJ2-1	CSARGLAGLGEQFF	TGCAGTGCTAGGGGACTAGCGGGATTGGGTGAGCAGTTCTTC
-	TRBD1	TRBV7-2	TRBJ2-7	CASSPGTVTPEQYF	TGTGCCAGCAGCCCCGGGACAGTAACCCCCGAGCAGTACTTC
-	TRBD1	TRBV9	TRBJ2-5	CASRSPDRVEGTQYF	TGTGCCAGCAGATCCCCGGACAGGGTCGAGGGGACCCAGTACTTC
-	-	TRBV5-1	TRBJ2-7	CASSLATASYEQYF	TGCGCCAGCAGCTTGGCCACGGCATCCTACGAGCAGTACTTC
-	-	TRBV10-3	TRBJ1-5	CAISSQGTDGNQPQHF	TGTGCCATCAGTTCGCAGGGCACGGATGGCAATCAGCCCCAGCATTTT
few	-	TRBV28	TRBJ2-7	CASSLPSTPQQYEQYF	TGTGCCAGCAGTTTACCTTCAACCCCCCAACAATACGAGCAGTACTTC
many	-	TRBV2	TRBJ1-5	CASSDNGEYSNQPQHF	TGTGCCAGCAGTGACAACGGAGAATATAGCAATCAGCCCCAGCATTTT
-	TRBD2	TRBV20-1	TRBJ2-1	CSASWLAGGTRDEQFF	TGCAGTGCTAGCTGGCTAGCGGGGGGGACACGGGATGAGCAGTTCTTC
few	TRBD2	TRBV4-3	TRBJ2-7	CASSQGTSGLYYEQYF	TGCGCCAGCAGCCAAGGGACTAGCGGACTCTATTACGAGCAGTACTTC
many	TRBD2	TRBV29-1	TRBJ2-3	CSAGGLAGTTDTQYF	TGCAGCGCCGGGGGACTAGCGGGAACCACAGATACGCAGTATTTT
-	-	TRBV7-9	TRBJ1-6	CASSQERRVSYNSPLHF	TGTGCCAGCAGCCAAGAGCGCAGGGTATCCTATAATTCACCCCTCCACTTT